This T cell receptor (beta chain) was observed in a study of regulatory T cells in long-lasting Graves disease. Study-wide findings and caveats: Persistent Graves' disease cases displayed lower TCR diversity than newly diagnosed ones. Favored gene segments in persistent disease were TRBV28, TRBJ1-2 and TRBJ2-5.

The sample's time point: newly diagnosed GD, antithyroid drugs for less than 3 months. PBMC RNA served as the TCR library source. Construction of the TCR beta libraries employed iRepertoire HTBI primers in conjunction with Arm-PCR of CDR3 regions. TCRdb re-called the multiplex PCR reads through MiXCR, storing one row per CDR3 protein. Here the sample spans just over 600,000 distinct CDR3 sequences, roughly 15% being singletons. The V end was cut by 6 bases, the J end by 0 bases, with 12 bases between. The CDR3 is made up of 15 amino acids. This clonotype was counted at least ten times. What it recognizes is unknown. This same sample was also taken into another study, of T cells in Graves' hyperthyroidism and ophthalmopathy.

Material: peripheral blood mononuclear cells (PBMCs), obtained at new diagnosis, from a patient treated with antithyroid drugs. This receptor was identified in a woman between 25 and 40 years old with Graves disease. The chain uses TRBV12-3 or TRBV12-4 and TRBJ2-1; D uncertain. The CDR3 spells CASSLEGSSYNEQFF. CDR3 sequence (DNA): TGTGCCAGCAGCTTGGAAGGCAGCTCCTACAATGAGCAGTTCTTC.